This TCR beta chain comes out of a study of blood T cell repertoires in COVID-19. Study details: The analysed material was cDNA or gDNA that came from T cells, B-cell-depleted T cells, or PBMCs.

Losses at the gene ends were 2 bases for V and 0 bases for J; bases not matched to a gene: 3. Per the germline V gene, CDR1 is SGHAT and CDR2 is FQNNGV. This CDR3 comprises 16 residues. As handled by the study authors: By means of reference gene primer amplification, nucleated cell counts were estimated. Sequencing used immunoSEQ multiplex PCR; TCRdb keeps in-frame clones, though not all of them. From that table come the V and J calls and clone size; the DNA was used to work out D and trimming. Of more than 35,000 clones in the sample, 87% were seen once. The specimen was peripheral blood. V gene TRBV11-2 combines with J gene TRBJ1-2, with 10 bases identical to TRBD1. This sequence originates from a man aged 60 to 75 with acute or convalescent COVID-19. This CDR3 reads CASSLTGQGTNYGYTF. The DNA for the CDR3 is TGTGCCAGCAGCTTAACGGGACAGGGGACTAACTATGGCTACACCTTC.